Below are 5 T cell receptor beta chains sequenced from a single sample in a study of radiotherapy plus CTLA-4 blockade in lung cancer. The protocol was immunoSEQ multiplex PCR, while the TCRdb copy is restricted to in-frame clones and leaves out a portion. The data show under 95,000 clones, 78% seen once. The sequences come from peripheral blood, collected from a patient treated with radiotherapy plus ipilimumab. The receptors were sampled from a human donor with non-small cell lung cancer whose response to radiotherapy plus ipilimumab could not be evaluated. Some clones in this sample may be carry-over from other donors' samples.

The V call is TRBV18, the J call TRBJ2-5; TRBD1 matches 7 bases. This CDR3 region has 16 residues. CDR1 and CDR2 (germline): KGHSH, LQKENI. The ends lost 6 bases at V and 2 bases at J; junction bases unmatched: 12. DNA for the CDR3: TGTGCCAGCTCCCCCCGGCCCGGGACAGAACAAGAGACCCAGTACTTC. Residues: CASSPRPGTEQETQYF. Full variable domain (outside the CDR3, taken from reference TRBV18 and TRBJ2-5): NAGVMQNPRHLVRRRGQEARLRCSPMKGHSHVYWYRQLPEEGLKFMVYLQKENIIDESGMPKERFSAEFPKEGPSILRIQQVVRGDSAAYFCASSPRPGTEQETQYFGPGTRLLVL.

This clone came up once. This chain connects TRBV28 to TRBJ2-7; possibly TRBD1 for D (6 bases). The CDR3 length is 15 residues. V was cut by 0 bases and J by 7 bases, with 16 bases left in between. Germline-derived CDR1 and CDR2 are MDHEN and SYDVKM. CDR3 in amino acids: CASSLWAQGRGEQYF. CDR3 DNA: TGTGCCAGCAGTTTATGGGCCCAGGGGCGCGGAGAGCAGTACTTC.

In the case of this clone: The same CDR3 can be traced to other DNA sequences in this sample. The chain couples TRBV18 to TRBJ2-5, with TRBD1 as a possible D gene (6 bases). The better agreement between TRBJ2-7 and the DNA end casts doubt on the J call. From germline, CDR1 is KGHSH and CDR2 LQKENI. This CDR3 has 13 amino acids. The CDR3 bases are TGTGCCAGCTCACCGGGACAAACCTACGAGCAGTACTTC. As protein: CASSPGQTYEQYF.

The V gene is TRBV5-6, the J gene TRBJ1-1; possible D gene TRBD1, 6 bases. V was clipped by 0 bases and J by 8 bases, with 11 bases between them. Germline V gene data show CDR1 as SGHDT and CDR2 as YYEEEE. The CDR3 consists of 13 residues. CDR3 sequence reads: CASSLEGQVEAFF. CDR3 coding DNA: TGTGCCAGCAGCTTGGAGGGACAAGTAGAAGCTTTCTTT.

The chain links TRBV5-1 to TRBJ2-7, with a tentative D call TRBD2 (5 bases). This CDR3 has 15 residues. CDR1 SGHRS and CDR2 YFSETQ come from the germline V gene. V was shortened by 6 bases and J by 2 bases, with 18 bases between the two germline ends. This CDR3 is CASNPSRGLAYEQYF. The CDR3 bases are TGCGCCAGCAACCCCAGTCGGGGTCTCGCCTACGAGCAGTACTTC.